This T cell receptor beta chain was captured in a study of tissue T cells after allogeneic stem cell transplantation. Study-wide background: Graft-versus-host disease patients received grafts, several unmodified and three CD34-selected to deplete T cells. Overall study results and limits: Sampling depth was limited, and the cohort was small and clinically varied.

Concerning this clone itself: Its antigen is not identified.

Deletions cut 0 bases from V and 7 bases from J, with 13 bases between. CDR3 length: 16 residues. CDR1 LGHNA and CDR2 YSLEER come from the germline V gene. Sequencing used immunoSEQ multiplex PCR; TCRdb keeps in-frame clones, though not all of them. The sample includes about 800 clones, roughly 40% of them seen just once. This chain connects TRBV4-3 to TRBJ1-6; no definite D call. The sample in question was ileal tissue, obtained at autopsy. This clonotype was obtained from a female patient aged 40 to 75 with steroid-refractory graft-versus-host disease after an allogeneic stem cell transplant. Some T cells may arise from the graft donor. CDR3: CASSQEVALRNSPLHF. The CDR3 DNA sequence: TGCGCCAGCAGCCAAGAGGTAGCTTTAAGAAATTCACCCCTCCACTTT.